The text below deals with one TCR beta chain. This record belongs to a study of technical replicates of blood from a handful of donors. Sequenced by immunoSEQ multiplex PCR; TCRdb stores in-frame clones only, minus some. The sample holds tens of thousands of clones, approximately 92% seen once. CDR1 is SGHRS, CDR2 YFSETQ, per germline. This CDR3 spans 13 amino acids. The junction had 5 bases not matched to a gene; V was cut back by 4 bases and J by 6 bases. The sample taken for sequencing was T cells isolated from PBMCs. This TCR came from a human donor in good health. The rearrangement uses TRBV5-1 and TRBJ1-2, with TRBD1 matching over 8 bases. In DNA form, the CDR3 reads TGCGCCAGCAGCGCGGGACAGGTGAATGGCTACACCTTC. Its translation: CASSAGQVNGYTF.